The 14 T cell receptor beta chains presented below share a single source sample, sequenced in a study of cytomegalovirus exposure and HLA in healthy donors. Primers: 60 Vbeta forward and 13 Jbeta reverse. Data came from immunoSEQ multiplex PCR; TCRdb stores just in-frame clones and leaves some out. Of roughly 90,000 clones in the sample, approximately 74% are singletons; the top ten hold approximately 20%. Material: PBMCs. The origin of the receptors is a man younger than 40 in good health and CMV-seropositive.

The chain recombines TRBV5-1 with TRBJ1-5, with TRBD1 matching over 8 bases. V lost 3 bases and J lost 10; bases outside the gene matches: 6. Germline assignment: CDR1 SGHRS and CDR2 YFSETQ. The CDR3 is 13 residues long. The CDR3 bases are TGCGCCAGCAGCTCAGATGACAGGGGACCCCAGCATTTT. Encoded protein: CASSSDDRGPQHF. Together with reference TRBV5-1 and TRBJ1-5, the CDR3 gives the full variable domain: KAGVTQTPRYLIKTRGQQVTLSCSPISGHRSVSWYQQTPGQGLQFLFEYFSETQRNKGNFPGRFSGRQFSNSRSEMNVSTLELGDSALYLCASSSDDRGPQHFGDGTRLSIL.

The rearrangement links TRBV11-2 to TRBJ2-3; TRBD2 might be the D (5 bases). The CDR3 has 15 amino acids. V shed 5 bases and J shed 2 bases, with 14 bases lying between them. Germline V gene data show CDR1 as SGHAT and CDR2 as FQNNGV. The CDR3: CASSLRDPLTDTQYF. The CDR3 DNA sequence: TGTGCCAGCAGCCTCCGGGATCCTCTCACAGATACGCAGTATTTT. Variable domain in full (rest from reference TRBV11-2 and TRBJ2-3): EAGVAQSPRYKIIEKRQSVAFWCNPISGHATLYWYQQILGQGPKLLIQFQNNGVVDDSQLPKDRFSAERLKGVDSTLKIQPAKLEDSAVYLCASSLRDPLTDTQYFGPGTRLTVL.

Of note for this clone: At one end, the junction sequence differs from germline, possibly due to a read error. The V and J genes are TRBV7-7 and TRBJ2-5; tentatively, D is TRBD2 (7 bases). Germline V CDR1 and CDR2: SSHAT, FNYEAQ (reference sequence). The CDR3 length is 15 residues. In nucleotides, the CDR3 is TGTGCTAGCAGCTTAGGCGCGGGGGACATGGAGACCCAGTACTTC. Residues: CASSLGAGDMETQYF. Full variable domain (remainder filled in from reference TRBV7-7 and TRBJ2-5): GAGVSQSPRYKVTKRGQDVTLRCDPISSHATLYWYQQALGQGPEFLTYFNYEAQPDKSGLPSDRFSAERPEGSISTLTIQRTEQRDSAMYRCASSLGAGDMETQYFGPGTRLLVL.

V and J are TRBV28 and TRBJ1-4; D gene ambiguous. The CDR3 consists of 16 residues. CDR1 and CDR2 from the germline V gene are MDHEN and SYDVKM. Trimming left V 5 bases short and J 0 bases short, with 13 bases between. The DNA of the CDR3 is TGTGCCAGCAGTGTAGAAGAACTTGCAACTAATGAAAAACTGTTTTTT. It specifies CASSVEELATNEKLFF. Variable domain in full (rest from reference TRBV28 and TRBJ1-4): DVKVTQSSRYLVKRTGEKVFLECVQDMDHENMFWYRQDPGLGLRLIYFSYDVKMKEKGDIPEGYSVSREKKERFSLILESASTNQTSMYLCASSVEELATNEKLFFGSGTQLSVL.

The J gene is TRBJ2-7, the V gene TRBV29-1; 7 nucleotides agree with TRBD1. V was clipped by 6 bases and J by 0 bases; unmatched bases: 5. The CDR3 is 13 residues long. Germline loops: CDR1 SQVTM, CDR2 ANQGSEA. The CDR3 sequence: CSVTGIYSYEQYF. Here the CDR3 DNA reads TGCAGCGTGACAGGGATTTACTCCTACGAGCAGTACTTC.

This clone appeared a few times. The chain carries TRBV9 and TRBJ2-5; TRBD1 aligns across 7 bases. Germline V gene data show CDR1 as SGDLS and CDR2 as YYNGEE. V was pared by 0 bases and J by 5 bases, with 13 bases of the junction left unmatched. CDR3 length: 17 residues. The CDR3 coding sequence is TGTGCCAGCAGCGTAGGGCCCGGCCCCAGGGGGTTTGAGACCCAGTACTTC. Amino acids: CASSVGPGPRGFETQYF.

The V and J genes are TRBV9 and TRBJ1-1; 8 positions match TRBD1. The V and J ends lost 4 bases and 5 bases, in that order; junction bases with no gene match: 7. CDR1 SGDLS and CDR2 YYNGEE come from the germline V gene. CDR3 length: 14 residues. Here the CDR3 reads CASSFGQGDTEAFF. As DNA, the CDR3 is TGTGCCAGCAGCTTCGGACAGGGAGATACTGAAGCTTTCTTT.

This clone has a single count. V is TRBV5-4 and J is TRBJ1-2; D call uncertain. Germline V gene lookup returns CDR1 SGHNT and CDR2 YYREEE (reference sequence). The CDR3 extends over 16 amino acids. V lost 2 bases to trimming and J lost 0 bases, with 14 bases between them. CDR3 nucleotide sequence: TGTGCCAGCAGCTTTGTGAAGCTGCCCCCTAACTATGGCTACACCTTC. Translation: CASSFVKLPPNYGYTF.

The chain employs TRBV30 and TRBJ1-2; D uncertain. Germline values: CDR1 GTSNPN, CDR2 SVGIG (reference sequence). CDR3 length equals 14 residues. V lost 4 bases and J lost 6, with 18 bases in between. The CDR3 loop is CAWTIPGHGDGYTF. CDR3 in DNA: TGTGCCTGGACCATACCGGGTCACGGCGATGGCTACACCTTC.

The V call is TRBV6-7, the J call TRBJ1-2; D unclear. TRBV6-7 is an ORF; its function is uncertain. This CDR3 has 9 amino acids. Trimming left V 9 bases short and J 5 bases short, with 4 bases between. The CDR3 loop is CARRYGYTF. The CDR3 DNA sequence: TGTGCCAGGCGTTATGGCTACACCTTC.

This rearrangement joins TRBV19 to TRBJ2-5, with D maybe TRBD2 (7 bases). This CDR3 is 12 amino acids long. Trimming removed 9 bases at V and 5 bases at J, with 13 bases between. Germline lookup yields CDR1 LNHDA and CDR2 SQIVND (reference sequence). CDR3 in DNA: TGTGCCAGCGGAGGGGGGGACGAGACCCAGTACTTC. Translating gives CASGGGDETQYF.

The chain is built from TRBV6-1 and TRBJ1-2; D possibly corresponds to TRBD1 (5 bases). V dropped 5 bases and J dropped 8 bases, with 15 bases sitting between them. The CDR3 is made up of 13 amino acids. Germline CDR1 is MNHNS and CDR2 is SASEGT. The CDR3: CASSLIQASGYTF. CDR3 bases: TGTGCCAGCAGTCTAATACAGGCGTCCGGCTACACCTTC.

J is TRBJ1-4 and V is TRBV18; 9 bases agree with TRBD1. This CDR3 contains 14 residues. Germline values: CDR1 KGHSH, CDR2 LQKENI. The junction had 7 bases not matched to a gene; V was cut back by 6 bases and J by 8 bases. The CDR3 sequence is CASSLRDRDEKLFF. The CDR3, as DNA: TGTGCCAGCTCCCTCAGGGACAGGGACGAAAAACTGTTTTTT.

The chain is built from TRBV6-4 and TRBJ2-2; D may be TRBD2 (6 bases). This CDR3 has 13 amino acids. V was cut by 3 bases and J by 4 bases, with 6 bases left in between. CDR1 is MRHNA, CDR2 SNTAGT, per germline. CDR3 nucleotide sequence: TGTGCCAGCAGTGAGACTAGCACCGGGGAGCTGTTTTTT. Translating it yields CASSETSTGELFF.